Ten or more counts support the clone carrying this T cell receptor (beta chain). This CDR3 region has 14 residues. Germline CDR1 MNHEY, CDR2 SVGAGI. V lost 6 bases to trimming and J lost 3 bases, with 14 bases between them. These data originate in a study of T cells in Graves' hyperthyroidism and ophthalmopathy. Authors of the study amplified TCR beta CDR3 regions from RNA transcripts. The HTBI primer set drove a first-round RT-PCR of the TCR CDR3. TCRdb reprocessed the multiplex PCR reads with MiXCR, giving one entry per CDR3 protein. This sample has some 360,000 distinct CDR3 sequences; roughly 18% occur once, and the top ten carry about a sixth. Orbital computed tomography, thyroid ultrasound, serum thyroxine and TRAb, and clinical symptoms together informed the diagnoses.

The sequence came from a woman in her forties with Graves' ophthalmopathy. The sample was blood. This rearrangement joins TRBV6-5 to TRBJ1-1, with a weak D call TRBD1 (6 bases). The CDR3 reads CASSASQGYTEAFF. The CDR3 DNA reads as TGTGCCAGCAGCGCCAGTCAGGGGTACACTGAAGCTTTCTTT.